Presented here are 21 T cell receptor beta chains from one specimen sequenced in a study of T-cell reconstitution after alpha-beta-depleted transplantation in children. The TCRbeta library incorporated unique molecular identifiers. One entry per CDR3 protein results from TCRdb running MiXCR on the PCR reads. The sample has approximately 200,000 distinct CDR3 sequences; more than 14% are singletons. The sequences come from PBMCs from the stem cell graft donor, collected from the stem cell graft. These receptors came from a human donor who donated a stem cell graft to a child with acute lymphoblastic leukemia.

This clonotype occurred many times. The chain links TRBV20-1 to TRBJ1-1, with D unclear. Trimming took 5 bases from V and 5 from J, leaving 21 bases between them. The CDR3 loop spans 15 amino acids. Per germline, CDR1 DFQATT and CDR2 SNEGSKA (reference sequence). The CDR3 DNA is TGCAGTGCTCCTTTCCCGGGGAGGGCGGAGACTGAAGCTTTCTTT. It specifies CSAPFPGRAETEAFF.

In its sample, this clonotype was seen many times. This chain uses TRBV5-1 with TRBJ2-7; D perhaps matches TRBD1 (5 bases). The length of the CDR3 is 16 residues. Germline V CDR1 and CDR2: SGHRS, YFSETQ. V dropped 4 bases and J dropped 3 bases, with 20 bases sitting between them. This chain's CDR3 is CASSPESAGSGYEQYF. In nucleotides, the CDR3 is TGCGCCAGCAGCCCGGAATCCGCAGGGTCCGGCTACGAGCAGTACTTC.

The chain recombines TRBV5-1 with TRBJ2-1, with 7 bases lining up with TRBD2. The CDR3 runs to 17 residues. V shed 4 bases and J 8 bases; nucleotides not matched to a gene: 18. Germline V lookup: CDR1 SGHRS, CDR2 YFSETQ. The CDR3 sequence: CASSTRSRVGGPDEQFF. The CDR3 region has the DNA TGCGCCAGCAGCACGAGATCCAGGGTGGGAGGGCCAGATGAGCAGTTCTTC.

A single count supports this clonotype. This chain connects TRBV4-1 to TRBJ1-2; D is perhaps TRBD1 (5 bases). Between the trimmed V and J ends, which lost 4 bases and 1 base, there was a span of 13 bases. In germline, CDR1 is MGHRA, CDR2 YSYEKL. CDR3 size: 15 residues. The CDR3, as DNA: TGCGCCAGCAGCCCCAATCAGGGCAATAACTATGGCTACACCTTC. Protein sequence: CASSPNQGNNYGYTF.

This clonotype came up a few times. The rearrangement links TRBV28 to TRBJ2-7; 12 bases line up with TRBD2. The CDR3 runs 16 residues. V dropped 2 bases and J dropped 0; count of bases not matched to a gene: 2. Germline-derived CDR1 and CDR2 are MDHEN and SYDVKM. The CDR3 sequence is CASSLKLAGGSYEQYF. The CDR3 coding sequence is TGTGCCAGCAGTTTAAAACTAGCGGGAGGCTCCTACGAGCAGTACTTC.

This clonotype was counted ten times or more. The genes are TRBV7-2 and TRBJ1-4; D is uncertain. Trimming removed 5 bases at V and 4 bases at J, with 5 bases between. Germline lookup yields CDR1 SGHTA and CDR2 FQGNSA. The CDR3 runs to 12 residues. Written as DNA, the CDR3 is TGTGCCAGCAGCCCAAATAATGAAAAACTGTTTTTT. Amino acid sequence: CASSPNNEKLFF.

CDR3 DNA: TGTGCCAGCAGGGTTACAGGGAACTCCTACGAGCAGTACTTC. It encodes CASRVTGNSYEQYF. The chain couples TRBV2 to TRBJ2-7; weak D call: TRBD1 (6 bases). There are 14 residues in the CDR3. Per germline, CDR1 SNHLY and CDR2 FYNNEI. Trimming cost V 6 bases and J 0 bases, with 12 bases left between them.

The rearrangement uses TRBV29-1 and TRBJ1-1; tentative D call: TRBD1 (5 bases). The CDR3 loop spans 13 amino acids. V lost 7 bases and J lost 6, with 18 bases in between. Germline lookup yields CDR1 SQVTM and CDR2 ANQGSEA. DNA of the CDR3: TGCAGCGCCGAGGACGGGACGGGGTCTGAAGCTTTCTTT. Residues: CSAEDGTGSEAFF.

In this sample, this clonotype turned up many times. The J gene is TRBJ2-7, the V gene TRBV6-2 or TRBV6-3; the D is unclear. In germline, CDR1 is MNHEY, CDR2 SVGEGT. The CDR3 loop spans 15 amino acids. Trimming removed 2 bases at V and 6 bases at J, with 17 bases between. The CDR3 protein is CASSYRPKGLTEQYF. CDR3 in DNA: TGTGCCAGCAGTTACAGGCCGAAGGGCCTTACCGAGCAGTACTTC.

This clonotype has a count of ten or more. V and J are TRBV5-1 and TRBJ2-2; no definite D call. Trimming pared 0 bases from V and 1 base from J, leaving 13 bases between. This CDR3 contains 17 residues. Germline-derived CDR1 and CDR2 are SGHRS and YFSETQ. The CDR3 protein is CASSLEFELLNTGELFF. Written as DNA, the CDR3 is TGCGCCAGCAGCTTGGAGTTTGAGTTACTGAACACCGGGGAGCTGTTTTTT. Based on the CDR3 plus reference TRBV5-1 and TRBJ2-2, the full variable domain is KAGVTQTPRYLIKTRGQQVTLSCSPISGHRSVSWYQQTPGQGLQFLFEYFSETQRNKGNFPGRFSGRQFSNSRSEMNVSTLELGDSALYLCASSLEFELLNTGELFFGEGSRLTVL.

The genes are TRBV10-3 and TRBJ2-3; the match to TRBD2 covers 9 bases. Looked up from germline, CDR1 is ENHRY and CDR2 is SYGVKD. Trimming took 6 bases from V and 2 from J; bases not matched to a gene: 9. This CDR3 contains 16 residues. The CDR3 DNA follows: TGTGCCATCAGGGAACCAGCGGGAGGAACCACAGATACGCAGTATTTT. Residues: CAIREPAGGTTDTQYF.

V and J are TRBV7-9 and TRBJ1-2, with D hard to call. V lost 3 bases, J lost 5 bases, and 16 bases lay in between. Germline assignment: CDR1 SEHNR and CDR2 FQNEAQ (reference sequence). This CDR3 is 15 amino acids long. CDR3 sequence (DNA): TGTGCCAGCAGCTTTTCTAAGGTTTCGACTTATGGCTACACCTTC. The encoded protein is CASSFSKVSTYGYTF.

This rearrangement joins TRBV5-6 to TRBJ2-1; TRBD2 agrees at 8 bases. CDR1 is SGHDT, CDR2 YYEEEE, per germline. Trimming at V came to 1 base and at J to 7 bases, leaving 7 bases not matched to a gene. The CDR3 runs to 15 residues. The CDR3, as DNA: TGTGCCAGCAGCTTGATGGCTAGCGGGCCTAATGAGCAGTTCTTC. Translating gives CASSLMASGPNEQFF.

This clonotype was counted ten times or more. The rearrangement joins TRBV2 to TRBJ1-4; D remains ambiguous. The germline V gene has CDR1 SNHLY and CDR2 FYNNEI. Trimming shortened V by 7 bases and J by 0 bases, and 9 bases separated the two germline ends. There are 14 residues in the CDR3. CDR3 in DNA: TGTGCCAGCAACGTCCATTCAACTAATGAAAAACTGTTTTTT. This translates into CASNVHSTNEKLFF. The complete variable domain, with remaining parts taken from reference TRBV2 and TRBJ1-4, reads EPEVTQTPSHQVTQMGQEVILRCVPISNHLYFYWYRQILGQKVEFLVSFYNNEISEKSEIFDDQFSVERPDGSNFTLKIRSTKLEDSAMYFCASNVHSTNEKLFFGSGTQLSVL.

In regard to this clonotype: This sequence may be a read error, since a much larger clone differs from it by one base. V usage is TRBV12-3 or TRBV12-4 and J usage is TRBJ2-3, with TRBD2 matching 8 bases. Unmatched junction bases numbered 2, after V lost 1 base and J lost 5 bases. This CDR3 comprises 14 residues. The CDR3 loop is CASSLGAGVDTQYF. In DNA, the CDR3 is TGTGCCAGCAGTTTAGGAGCGGGGGTAGATACGCAGTATTTT.

The table lists this clonotype with a few counts. The chain couples TRBV5-6 to TRBJ2-3; 7 nucleotides line up with TRBD2. CDR1 is SGHDT and CDR2 is YYEEEE in the germline V gene. Losses at the gene ends were 1 base for V and 2 bases for J; bases not matched to a gene: 4. The CDR3 has 15 residues. The CDR3, as DNA: TGTGCCAGCAGCTTGTGGCTAGCGGACACAGATACGCAGTATTTT. Its translation is CASSLWLADTDTQYF.

This clonotype was seen ten or more times. One junction end does not reproduce the germline sequence, and a read error may be involved. J is TRBJ2-4 and V is TRBV5-1, with D unresolved. The CDR3 is 12 amino acids. CDR1 is SGHRS and CDR2 is YFSETQ in the germline V gene. In DNA form, the CDR3 reads TGCGCCAGCAGACCGGACCAAGAACCCCTCCACTTC. This gives the protein CASRPDQEPLHF.

This clonotype has a count of ten or more. The V call is TRBV29-1, the J call TRBJ2-2; D not resolved. Germline V CDR1 and CDR2: SQVTM, ANQGSEA. V lost 3 bases and J 5 bases, leaving 13 bases between the germline ends. The CDR3 extends over 14 amino acids. The CDR3 spells CSVEAYRETGELFF. As DNA, the CDR3 is TGCAGCGTTGAGGCCTATAGGGAAACCGGGGAGCTGTTTTTT.

Ten or more counts support this clonotype. J is TRBJ1-5 and V is TRBV7-6; D remains unclear. Germline CDR1 SGHVS, CDR2 FNYEAQ. This CDR3 has 14 amino acids. Trimming left V 6 bases short and J 0 bases short, with 9 bases between. The CDR3 sequence: CASSLTDSNQPQHF. CDR3 coding DNA: TGTGCCAGCAGTTTGACCGATAGCAATCAGCCCCAGCATTTT. Supplemented by reference TRBV7-6 and TRBJ1-5, the full variable domain reads GAGVSQSPRYKVTKRGQDVALRCDPISGHVSLYWYRQALGQGPEFLTYFNYEAQQDKSGLPNDRFSAERPEGSISTLTIQRTEQRDSAMYRCASSLTDSNQPQHFGDGTRLSIL.

V and J are TRBV12-3 or TRBV12-4 and TRBJ2-7, with 10 bases fitting TRBD1. V shed 5 bases, J shed 0 bases, and the junction held 10 bases outside the gene matches. The CDR3 has 17 residues. CDR3 DNA: TGTGCCAGCAGTCCCCCCGGGACAGGGGTTTTCTCCTACGAGCAGTACTTC. This translates into CASSPPGTGVFSYEQYF.

This clonotype occurred many times. The V call is TRBV5-1, the J call TRBJ2-7, with D uncertain. The ends were cut back, 6 bases at V and 4 bases at J, with 17 bases in the middle. The germline V gene encodes CDR1 SGHRS and CDR2 YFSETQ. This CDR3 is 14 amino acids long. The CDR3 sequence is CASTPINSPYEQYF. In nucleotides, the CDR3 is TGCGCCAGCACTCCGATCAATTCCCCATACGAGCAGTACTTC.